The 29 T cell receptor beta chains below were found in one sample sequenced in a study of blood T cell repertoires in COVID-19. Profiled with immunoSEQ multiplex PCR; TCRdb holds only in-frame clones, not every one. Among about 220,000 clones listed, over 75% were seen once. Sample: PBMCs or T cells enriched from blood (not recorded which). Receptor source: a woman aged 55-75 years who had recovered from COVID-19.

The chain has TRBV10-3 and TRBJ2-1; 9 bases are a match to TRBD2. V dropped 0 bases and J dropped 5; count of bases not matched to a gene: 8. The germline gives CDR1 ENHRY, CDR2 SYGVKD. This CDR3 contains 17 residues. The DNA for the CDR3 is TGTGCCATCAGTGAGTCGGTGGCTAGCGGGGACAACAATGAGCAGTTCTTC. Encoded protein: CAISESVASGDNNEQFF.

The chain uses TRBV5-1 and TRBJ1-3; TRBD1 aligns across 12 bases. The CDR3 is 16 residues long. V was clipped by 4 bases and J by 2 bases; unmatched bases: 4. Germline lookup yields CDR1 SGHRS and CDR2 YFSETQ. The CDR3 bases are TGCGCCAGCAGCACTGGGACAGGGGGCCCTGGAAACACCATATATTTT. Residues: CASSTGTGGPGNTIYF.

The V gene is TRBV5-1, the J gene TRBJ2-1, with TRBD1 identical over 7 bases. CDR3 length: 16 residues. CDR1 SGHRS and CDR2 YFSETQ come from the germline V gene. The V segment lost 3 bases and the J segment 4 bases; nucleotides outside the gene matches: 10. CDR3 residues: CASSSWTGESYNEQFF. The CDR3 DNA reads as TGCGCCAGCAGCTCCTGGACAGGAGAAAGTTACAATGAGCAGTTCTTC.

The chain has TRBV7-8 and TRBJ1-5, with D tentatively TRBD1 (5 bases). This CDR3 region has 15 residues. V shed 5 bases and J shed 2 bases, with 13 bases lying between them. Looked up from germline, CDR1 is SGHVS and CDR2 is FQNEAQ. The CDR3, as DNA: TGTGCCAGCAGCCAAGGGGCCCGGGGCAATCAGCCCCAGCATTTT. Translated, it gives CASSQGARGNQPQHF. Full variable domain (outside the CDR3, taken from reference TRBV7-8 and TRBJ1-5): GAGVSQSPRYKVAKRGQDVALRCDPISGHVSLFWYQQALGQGPEFLTYFQNEAQLDKSGLPSDRFFAERPEGSVSTLKIQRTQQEDSAVYLCASSQGARGNQPQHFGDGTRLSIL.

In DNA form, the CDR3 reads TGTGCTAGTGGTTTGGCCTTCGAGGGGGCCGGGACCTACGAGCAGTACTTC. This sequence encodes CASGLAFEGAGTYEQYF. The chain links TRBV12-5 to TRBJ2-7, with 7 bases lining up with TRBD1. The CDR3 length is 17 residues. Germline lookup yields CDR1 LGHNT and CDR2 FRNRAP. Losses at the gene ends were 1 base for V and 2 bases for J; bases not matched to a gene: 11.

CDR3 nucleotide sequence: TGTGCCAGCAGCCGACAGGGTGGATCCTACGAGCAGTACTTC. Its protein product is CASSRQGGSYEQYF. The V and J genes are TRBV3-1 (or the pseudogene TRBV3-2) and TRBJ2-7; 7 bases line up with TRBD1. V was clipped by 4 bases and J by 1 base; unmatched bases: 4. The CDR3 loop spans 14 amino acids. Germline lookup yields CDR1 LGHDT and CDR2 YNNKEL (reference sequence).

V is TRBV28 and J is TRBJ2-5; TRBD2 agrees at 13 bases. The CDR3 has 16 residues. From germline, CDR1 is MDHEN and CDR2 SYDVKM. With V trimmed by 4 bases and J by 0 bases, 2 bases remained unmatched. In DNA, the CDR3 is TGTGCCAGCAGTTCGGGACTAGCGGGGAACCAAGAGACCCAGTACTTC. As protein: CASSSGLAGNQETQYF.

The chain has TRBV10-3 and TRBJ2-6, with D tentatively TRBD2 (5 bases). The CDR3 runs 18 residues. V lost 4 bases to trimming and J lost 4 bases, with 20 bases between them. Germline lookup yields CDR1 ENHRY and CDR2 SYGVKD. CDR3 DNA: TGTGCCATCAGTGCGACACTAGGGCCGGGGAGCGGGGCCAACGTCCTGACTTTC. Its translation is CAISATLGPGSGANVLTF.

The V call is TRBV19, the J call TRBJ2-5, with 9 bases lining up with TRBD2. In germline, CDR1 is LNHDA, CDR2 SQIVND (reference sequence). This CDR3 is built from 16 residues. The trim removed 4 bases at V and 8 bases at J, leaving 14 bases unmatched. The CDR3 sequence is CASSRLLAGGPETQYF. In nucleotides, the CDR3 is TGTGCCAGTAGTAGGCTGCTGGCGGGAGGGCCAGAAACCCAGTACTTC.

The CDR3 spells CASSIITGNTIYF. The CDR3 DNA is TGTGCCAGTAGTATAATCACTGGAAACACCATATATTTT. V and J are TRBV19 and TRBJ1-3; unclear D gene. V lost 2 bases, J lost 2 bases, and 4 bases lay in between. Germline CDR1 LNHDA, CDR2 SQIVND (reference sequence). CDR3 length: 13 residues.

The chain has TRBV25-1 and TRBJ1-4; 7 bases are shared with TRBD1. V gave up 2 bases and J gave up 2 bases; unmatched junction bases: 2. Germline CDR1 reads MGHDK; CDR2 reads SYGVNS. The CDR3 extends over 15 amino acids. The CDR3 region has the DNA TGTGCCAGCAGTGAACCAGGGGGGACTAATGAAAAACTGTTTTTT. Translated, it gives CASSEPGGTNEKLFF.

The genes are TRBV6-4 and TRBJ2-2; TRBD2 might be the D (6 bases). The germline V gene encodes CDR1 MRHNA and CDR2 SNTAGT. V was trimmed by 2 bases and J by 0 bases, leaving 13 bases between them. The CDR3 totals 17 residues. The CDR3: CASSDHGGGTNTGELFF. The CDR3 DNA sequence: TGTGCCAGCAGTGACCACGGTGGGGGGACGAACACCGGGGAGCTGTTTTTT.

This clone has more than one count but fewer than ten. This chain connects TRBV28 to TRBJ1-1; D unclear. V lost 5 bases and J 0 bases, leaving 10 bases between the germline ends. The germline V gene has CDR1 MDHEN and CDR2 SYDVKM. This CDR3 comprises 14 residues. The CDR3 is CASSVTTVNTEAFF. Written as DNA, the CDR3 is TGTGCCAGCAGTGTTACAACAGTGAACACTGAAGCTTTCTTT.

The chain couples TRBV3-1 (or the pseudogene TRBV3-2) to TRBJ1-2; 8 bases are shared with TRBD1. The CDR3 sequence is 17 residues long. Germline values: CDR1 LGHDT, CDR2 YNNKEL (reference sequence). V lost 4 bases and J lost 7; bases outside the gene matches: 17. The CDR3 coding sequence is TGTGCCAGCAGCCCCCAGGGGCCAGGGGGCCTTCTGTTTGGCTACACCTTC. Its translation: CASSPQGPGGLLFGYTF.

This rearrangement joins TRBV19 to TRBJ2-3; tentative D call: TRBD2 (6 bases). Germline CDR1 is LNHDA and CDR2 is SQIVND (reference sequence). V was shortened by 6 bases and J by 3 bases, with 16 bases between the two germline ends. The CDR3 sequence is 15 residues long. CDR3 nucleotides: TGTGCCAGTAGCGCTAGCGCCCTCGGAACAGATACGCAGTATTTT. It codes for CASSASALGTDTQYF.

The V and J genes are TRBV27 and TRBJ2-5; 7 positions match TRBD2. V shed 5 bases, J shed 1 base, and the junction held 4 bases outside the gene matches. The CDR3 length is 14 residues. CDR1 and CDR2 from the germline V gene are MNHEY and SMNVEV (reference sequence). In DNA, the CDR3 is TGTGCCAGCAGTCCTCGACTAGCCCAAGAGACCCAGTACTTC. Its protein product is CASSPRLAQETQYF.

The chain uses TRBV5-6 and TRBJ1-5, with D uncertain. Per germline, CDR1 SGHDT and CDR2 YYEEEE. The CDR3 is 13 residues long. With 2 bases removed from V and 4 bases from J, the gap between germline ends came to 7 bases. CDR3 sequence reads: CASSFSINQPQHF. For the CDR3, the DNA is TGTGCCAGCAGCTTTTCAATTAATCAGCCCCAGCATTTT.

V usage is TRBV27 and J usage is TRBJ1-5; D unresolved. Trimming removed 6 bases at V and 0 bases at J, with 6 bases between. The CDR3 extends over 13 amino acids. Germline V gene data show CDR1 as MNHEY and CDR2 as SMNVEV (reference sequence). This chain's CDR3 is CASRQYSNQPQHF. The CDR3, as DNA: TGTGCCAGCAGACAGTATAGCAATCAGCCCCAGCATTTT.

CDR3 residues: CASSSSPRGNQPQHF. DNA for the CDR3: TGTGCCAGCAGCTCCTCCCCTCGGGGGAATCAGCCCCAGCATTTT. This chain connects TRBV13 to TRBJ1-5, with a tentative D call TRBD1 (5 bases). The CDR3 totals 15 residues. Germline CDR1 is PRHDT and CDR2 is FYEKMQ (reference sequence). V gave up 4 bases and J gave up 4 bases, with 14 bases separating them.

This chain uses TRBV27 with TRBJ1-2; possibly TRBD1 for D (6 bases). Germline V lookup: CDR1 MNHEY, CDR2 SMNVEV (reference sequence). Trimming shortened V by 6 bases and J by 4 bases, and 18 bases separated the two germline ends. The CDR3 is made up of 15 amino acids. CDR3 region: CASRLAGGAPYGYTF. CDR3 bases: TGTGCCAGCAGGTTGGCGGGGGGGGCTCCCTATGGCTACACCTTC.

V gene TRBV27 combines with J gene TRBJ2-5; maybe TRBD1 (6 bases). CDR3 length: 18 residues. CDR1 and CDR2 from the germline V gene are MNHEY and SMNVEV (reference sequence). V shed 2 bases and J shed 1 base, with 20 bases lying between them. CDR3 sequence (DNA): TGTGCCAGCAGTTTACTACCGCAGCGCAGGGGAACCCAAGAGACCCAGTACTTC. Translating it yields CASSLLPQRRGTQETQYF.

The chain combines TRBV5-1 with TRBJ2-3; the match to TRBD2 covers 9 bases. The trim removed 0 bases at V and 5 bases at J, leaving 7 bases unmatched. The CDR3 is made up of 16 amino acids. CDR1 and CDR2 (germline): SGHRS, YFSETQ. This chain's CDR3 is CASSLGTSARGDTQYF. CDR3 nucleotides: TGCGCCAGCAGCTTGGGGACTAGCGCGAGAGGAGATACGCAGTATTTT. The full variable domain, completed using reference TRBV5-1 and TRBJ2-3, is KAGVTQTPRYLIKTRGQQVTLSCSPISGHRSVSWYQQTPGQGLQFLFEYFSETQRNKGNFPGRFSGRQFSNSRSEMNVSTLELGDSALYLCASSLGTSARGDTQYFGPGTRLTVL.

CDR3 loop: CSVGLAPDTQYF. Here the CDR3 DNA reads TGCAGCGTAGGTCTAGCGCCCGATACGCAGTATTTT. The chain has TRBV29-1 and TRBJ2-3; TRBD2 might be the D (6 bases). The ends were cut back, 6 bases at V and 6 bases at J, with 13 bases in the middle. Germline V gene data show CDR1 as SQVTM and CDR2 as ANQGSEA. CDR3 length: 12 residues.

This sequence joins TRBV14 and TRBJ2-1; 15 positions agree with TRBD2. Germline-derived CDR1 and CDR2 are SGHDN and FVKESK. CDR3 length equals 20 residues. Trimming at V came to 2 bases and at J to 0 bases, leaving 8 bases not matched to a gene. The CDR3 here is CASSQMRGLAGGSSYNEQFF. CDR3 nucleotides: TGTGCCAGCAGCCAAATGAGGGGACTAGCGGGAGGAAGCTCCTACAATGAGCAGTTCTTC.

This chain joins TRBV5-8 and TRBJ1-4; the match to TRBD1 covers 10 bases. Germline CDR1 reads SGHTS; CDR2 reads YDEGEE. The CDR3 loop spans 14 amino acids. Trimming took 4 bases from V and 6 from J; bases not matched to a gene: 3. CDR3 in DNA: TGTGCCAGCAGCACCGGGACAGGGGATGAAAAACTGTTTTTT. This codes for CASSTGTGDEKLFF.

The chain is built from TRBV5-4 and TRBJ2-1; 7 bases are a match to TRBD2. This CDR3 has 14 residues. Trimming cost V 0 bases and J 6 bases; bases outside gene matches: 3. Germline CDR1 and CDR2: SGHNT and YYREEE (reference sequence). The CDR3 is CASSLGGLGNEQFF. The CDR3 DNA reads TGTGCCAGCAGCTTGGGCGGACTAGGCAATGAGCAGTTCTTC.

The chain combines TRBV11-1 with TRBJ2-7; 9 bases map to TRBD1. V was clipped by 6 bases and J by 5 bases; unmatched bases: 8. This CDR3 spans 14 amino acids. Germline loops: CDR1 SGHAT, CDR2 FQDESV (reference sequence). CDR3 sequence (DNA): TGTGCCAGCAGTCCTACAGGGGGCAAGGACGAGCAGTACTTC. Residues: CASSPTGGKDEQYF.

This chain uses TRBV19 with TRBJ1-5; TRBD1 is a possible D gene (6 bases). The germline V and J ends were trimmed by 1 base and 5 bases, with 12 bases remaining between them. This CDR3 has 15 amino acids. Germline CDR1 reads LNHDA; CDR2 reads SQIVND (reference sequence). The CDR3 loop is CASSIGQGRYQPQHF. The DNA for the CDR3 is TGTGCCAGTAGTATAGGGCAGGGGCGATATCAGCCCCAGCATTTT.

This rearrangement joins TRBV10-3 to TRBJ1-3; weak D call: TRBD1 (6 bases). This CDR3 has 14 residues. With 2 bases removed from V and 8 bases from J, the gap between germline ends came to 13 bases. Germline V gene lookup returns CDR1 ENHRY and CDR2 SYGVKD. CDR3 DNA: TGTGCCATCAGTGAGAGGGGGGGCTTGGACACCATATATTTT. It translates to CAISERGGLDTIYF.